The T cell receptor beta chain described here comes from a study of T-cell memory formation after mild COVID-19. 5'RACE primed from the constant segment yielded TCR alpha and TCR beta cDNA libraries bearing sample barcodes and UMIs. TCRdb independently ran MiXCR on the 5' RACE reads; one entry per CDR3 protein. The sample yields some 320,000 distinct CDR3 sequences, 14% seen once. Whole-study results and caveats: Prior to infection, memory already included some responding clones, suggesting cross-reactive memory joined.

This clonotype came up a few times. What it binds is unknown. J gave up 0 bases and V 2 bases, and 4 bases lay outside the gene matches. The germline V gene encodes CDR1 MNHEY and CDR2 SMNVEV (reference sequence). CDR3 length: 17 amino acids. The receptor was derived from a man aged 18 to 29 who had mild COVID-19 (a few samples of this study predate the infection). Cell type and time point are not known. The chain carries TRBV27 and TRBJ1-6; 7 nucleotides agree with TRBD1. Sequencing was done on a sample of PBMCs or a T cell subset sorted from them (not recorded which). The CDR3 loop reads CASSLQGVGSYNSPLHF. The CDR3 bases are TGTGCCAGCAGTTTACAGGGGGTGGGCTCCTATAATTCACCCCTCCACTTT.